Shown below are 11 T cell receptor beta chains from a single sample sequenced in a study of blood T cells in healthy people across ages. Together with a sample-barcoded 5' primer, a J-beta primer mix was included in a second PCR lasting roughly 6 to 12 cycles. MiXCR, run by TCRdb on the 5' RACE reads, gives a single entry per CDR3 protein. The table has about 1.5 million distinct CDR3 sequences, around 40% seen once. Specimen: blood. The receptors originated from a woman between 18 and 29 years old in good health.

This clonotype was seen more than once but under ten times. V and J are TRBV4-2 and TRBJ2-5, with 9 bases identical to TRBD1. V dropped 0 bases and J dropped 3; count of bases not matched to a gene: 8. Germline-derived CDR1 and CDR2 are LGHNA and YNFKEQ. The CDR3 consists of 17 residues. CDR3 sequence reads: CASSQDLSGQGKETQYF. CDR3 DNA sequence: TGTGCCAGCAGCCAAGATCTATCGGGACAGGGAAAAGAGACCCAGTACTTC.

In its sample, this clonotype was seen a few times. V and J are TRBV12-3 or TRBV12-4 and TRBJ2-1; 9 nucleotides align to TRBD1. This CDR3 comprises 13 residues. J gave up 8 bases and V 6 bases, and 5 bases lay outside the gene matches. In DNA form, the CDR3 reads TGTGCCAGCAGCCCTACAGGGGGCTATGAGCAGTTCTTC. This sequence encodes CASSPTGGYEQFF.

The chain links TRBV28 to TRBJ2-1; no definite D call. The CDR3 has 13 residues. Trimming pared 1 base from V and 7 bases from J, leaving 8 bases between. Per germline, CDR1 MDHEN and CDR2 SYDVKM. CDR3 coding DNA: TGTGCCAGCAGTTTATACGGGTTGAATGAGCAGTTCTTC. Its translation: CASSLYGLNEQFF.

The V call is TRBV7-6, the J call TRBJ2-3; TRBD2 aligns across 12 bases. With 4 bases clipped from V and 4 bases from J, the junction kept 6 bases outside the gene matches. The CDR3 consists of 16 residues. Germline V gives CDR1 SGHVS, CDR2 FNYEAQ. The CDR3 region is CASSSGLAGSADTQYF. As DNA, the CDR3 is TGTGCCAGCAGCTCTGGACTAGCGGGAAGCGCAGATACGCAGTATTTT.

This clonotype has only a few counts. The CDR3 region has the DNA TGCAGCGTTGAGGGCAGGGGTGCGGGTTTTTATGGCTACACCTTC. Translation gives CSVEGRGAGFYGYTF. The V gene is TRBV29-1, the J gene TRBJ1-2, with D perhaps matching TRBD1 (6 bases). The length of the CDR3 is 15 residues. Germline V gene lookup returns CDR1 SQVTM and CDR2 ANQGSEA. The V gene lost 3 bases and the J gene lost 5 bases, with 19 bases spanning the gap.

This clonotype showed up just a few times. J is TRBJ2-5 and V is TRBV6-2 or TRBV6-3; 8 bases fit TRBD1. Germline V lookup: CDR1 MNHEY, CDR2 SVGEGT. The CDR3 length is 16 residues. V shed 2 bases, J shed 5 bases, and the junction held 10 bases outside the gene matches. This chain's CDR3 is CASSYGTAGGEETQYF. As DNA, the CDR3 is TGTGCCAGCAGTTACGGTACCGCAGGGGGCGAGGAGACCCAGTACTTC.

This chain joins TRBV29-1 and TRBJ2-5; 11 nucleotides agree with TRBD2. Unmatched junction bases numbered 3, after V lost 6 bases and J lost 0 bases. The germline gives CDR1 SQVTM, CDR2 ANQGSEA. The CDR3 has 14 amino acids. The CDR3 here is CSVASGRYQETQYF. CDR3 in DNA: TGCAGCGTGGCTAGCGGGAGGTACCAAGAGACCCAGTACTTC.

The chain employs TRBV15 and TRBJ2-5, with TRBD1 identical over 9 bases. The CDR3 is made up of 18 amino acids. V trimming: 2 bases; J trimming: 5 bases; junction bases outside the gene matches: 15. From germline, CDR1 is LNHNV and CDR2 YYDKDF (reference sequence). The CDR3 protein is CATSRSTSGQGVGETQYF. The DNA of the CDR3 is TGTGCCACCAGCAGAAGTACCTCGGGACAGGGTGTAGGCGAGACCCAGTACTTC.

The chain carries TRBV20-1 and TRBJ2-3, with D possibly being TRBD2 (6 bases). The CDR3 has 14 residues. CDR1 and CDR2 from the germline V gene are DFQATT and SNEGSKA (reference sequence). V shed 3 bases and J shed 4 bases, with 14 bases lying between them. CDR3 sequence: CSASQLAVSDTQYF. CDR3 nucleotides: TGCAGTGCTAGCCAACTAGCTGTCTCAGATACGCAGTATTTT.

The chain is built from TRBV4-3 and TRBJ1-2, with D hard to call. There are 14 residues in the CDR3. Germline V gene sequence: CDR1 LGHNA, CDR2 YSLEER. Trimming pared 4 bases from V and 0 bases from J, leaving 9 bases between. This chain's CDR3 is CASSPDLPNYGYTF. CDR3 nucleotides: TGCGCCAGCAGCCCGGACCTTCCTAACTATGGCTACACCTTC.

The chain recombines TRBV24-1 with TRBJ2-1; D may be TRBD2 (7 bases). Germline V gives CDR1 KGHDR, CDR2 SFDVKD. Between the trimmed V and J ends, which lost 4 bases and 1 base, there was a span of 13 bases. This CDR3 contains 16 residues. CDR3 protein: CATSEGGGGSYNEQFF. CDR3 sequence (DNA): TGTGCCACCAGTGAAGGGGGGGGTGGTTCCTACAATGAGCAGTTCTTC.